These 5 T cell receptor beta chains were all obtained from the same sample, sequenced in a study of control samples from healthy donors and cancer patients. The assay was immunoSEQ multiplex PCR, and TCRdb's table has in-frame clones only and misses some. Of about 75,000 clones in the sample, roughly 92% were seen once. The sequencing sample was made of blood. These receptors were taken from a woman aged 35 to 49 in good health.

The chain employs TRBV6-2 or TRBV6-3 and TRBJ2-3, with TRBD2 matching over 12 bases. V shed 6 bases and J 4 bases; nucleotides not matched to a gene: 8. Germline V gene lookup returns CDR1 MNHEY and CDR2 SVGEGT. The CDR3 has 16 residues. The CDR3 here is CASSFPSGGASDTQYF. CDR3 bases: TGTGCCAGCAGCTTCCCTAGCGGGGGGGCCTCAGATACGCAGTATTTT.

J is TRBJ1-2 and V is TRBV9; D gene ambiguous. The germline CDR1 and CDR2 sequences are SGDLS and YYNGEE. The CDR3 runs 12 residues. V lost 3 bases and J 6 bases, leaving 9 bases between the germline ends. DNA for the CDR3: TGTGCCAGCAGCGCCCAGAGGGATGGCTACACCTTC. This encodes CASSAQRDGYTF.

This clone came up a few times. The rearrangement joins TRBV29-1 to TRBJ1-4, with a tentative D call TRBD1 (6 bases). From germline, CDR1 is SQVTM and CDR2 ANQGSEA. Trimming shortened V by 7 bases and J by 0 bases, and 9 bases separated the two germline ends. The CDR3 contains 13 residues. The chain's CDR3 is CSATGSTNEKLFF. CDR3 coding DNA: TGCAGCGCTACAGGGTCAACTAATGAAAAACTGTTTTTT.

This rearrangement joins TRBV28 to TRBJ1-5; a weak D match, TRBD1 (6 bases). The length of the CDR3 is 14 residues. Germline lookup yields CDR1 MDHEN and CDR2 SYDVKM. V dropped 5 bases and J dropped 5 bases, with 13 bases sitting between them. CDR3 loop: CASSKGQFYQPQHF. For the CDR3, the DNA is TGTGCCAGCAGTAAAGGACAGTTCTATCAGCCCCAGCATTTT.

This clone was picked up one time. CDR3 in DNA: TGCGCCAGCAGATCGACAGGGGGCAAGGCCTACGAGCAGTACTTC. Its translation: CASRSTGGKAYEQYF. The chain uses TRBV5-1 and TRBJ2-7; 10 bases map to TRBD1. The CDR3 runs to 15 residues. Germline V CDR1 and CDR2: SGHRS, YFSETQ. The V and J ends lost 5 bases and 2 bases, in that order; junction bases with no gene match: 7.